The entry below gives a single TCR beta chain sequence along with its context. Its antigen is still unknown. This CDR3 comprises 15 residues. Germline V gene sequence: CDR1 LNHNV, CDR2 YYDKDF (reference sequence). Between the trimmed V and J ends, which lost 0 bases and 2 bases, there was a span of 8 bases. These data are taken from a study of cytomegalovirus exposure and HLA in healthy donors. Study results and limitations: Whilst most TCR sequences proved rare, a subset of public TCRs occurred across many donors. Reportedly, HLA-A and HLA-B alleles of most subjects were accurately predicted from TCR beta. The Asian-associated ancestry cluster reportedly had fewer N-insertions than the roughly 720-donor mean in a later analysis. Association of a missense DCLRE1C variant with TCR beta V- and J-gene trimming was reported in a later analysis.

The primer mix had 60 Vbeta and 13 Jbeta primers. Profiled with immunoSEQ multiplex PCR; TCRdb holds only in-frame clones, not every one. The repertoire includes under 200,000 clones, approximately 82% of them detected once, and roughly 6.7% sits in the top ten. The sequenced sample was PBMCs. The rearrangement uses TRBV15 and TRBJ1-5; D not resolved. This clonotype originated in a man aged 45-65 years in good health and CMV-seropositive. CDR3 in amino acids: CATSRDAIGNQPQHF. CDR3 in DNA: TGTGCCACCAGCAGAGATGCGATTGGCAATCAGCCCCAGCATTTT.